This T cell receptor beta chain was obtained from a study of T cells in women clearing cervical HPV infection. The overall study: Controls' single incident HPV16 infection cleared within 12 months without precancer.

Study-wide results and limits: CIN3+ cases had significantly higher TCR richness than controls; evenness did not differ. Richness plus V gene abundances separated cases from controls with AUC 0.8 to 0.85.

Profiling relied on immunoSEQ multiplex PCR, and the TCRdb table lists in-frame clones only, not all of them. The sample features 30,000 to 45,000 clones, with about 1.7% in its top ten. Germline lookup yields CDR1 KGHSH and CDR2 LQKENI. This CDR3 is built from 14 residues. Germline trimming cut 3 bases from V and 1 base from J; bases unmatched to any gene: 2. Notes on this clone: Antigen unknown. The CDR3 goes on 3 residues after the read ends, and that part is filled in from the germline J gene.

This receptor was identified in a woman aged 18 to 75 with a cervical HPV16 infection that either progressed to CIN3+ or cleared (not recorded which). This sequence joins TRBV18 and TRBJ2-7; TRBD2 aligns across 8 bases. The specimen was blood buffy coat. CDR3 bases read: TGTGCCAGCTCACCGGGCGGGGGGTCCTACGAG. Translating it yields CASSPGGGSYE. The full CDR3 is CASSPGGGSYEQYF.